Listed below are T cell receptor beta chains from one sample, sequenced in a study of response to subunit inactivated influenza vaccine. Each CDR3 protein gets one entry after TCRdb re-called the RT-PCR reads with MiXCR. The sample carries about 780,000 distinct CDR3 sequences, about a fifth recorded once. This specimen consisted of PBMCs from blood, obtained 4 to 6 days after vaccination. The receptors were gathered from a man aged 50 to 59 who received an inactivated influenza vaccine. CDR3s include the opening cysteine and the closing phenylalanine or tryptophan. Fields, in order: D gene, V gene, J gene, clone size, CDR3 length, CDR3 DNA, CDR3 protein. D genes are given only for firm matches. Expanded clones are given a class, and other clones once, few, many or no size at all.

TRBD2,TRBV20-1,TRBJ2-3,few,16,TGCAGTGCTACGGGGACTAGCGGGGCTAGCACAGATACGCAGTATTTT,CSATGTSGASTDTQYF
TRBD1,TRBV12-3/TRBV12-4,TRBJ1-6,few,16,TGTGCCAGCAGTCGGACAGGGGTATCCTATAATTCACCCCTCCACTTT,CASSRTGVSYNSPLHF
-,TRBV21-1,TRBJ2-7,once,13,TGTGCCAGCAGCAAAGCCGAGTTCTACGAGCAGTACTTC,CASSKAEFYEQYF
-,TRBV12-3/TRBV12-4,TRBJ1-5,-,16,TGTGCCAGCAGTTCCGACCAGGGAGGCCGCAATCAGCCCCAGCATTTT,CASSSDQGGRNQPQHF
TRBD1,TRBV20-1,TRBJ2-7,-,14,TGCAGTGCTACCGGGACAGGGAATTACTACGAGCAGTACTTC,CSATGTGNYYEQYF
-,TRBV7-9,TRBJ2-2,-,16,TGTGCCAGCAGCTTTCTACAGGGAACGAACACCGGGGAGCTGTTTTTT,CASSFLQGTNTGELFF
-,TRBV12-3/TRBV12-4,TRBJ2-1,few,14,TGTGCCAGCAGTTTCCGGGACATCTACAATGAGCAGTTCTTC,CASSFRDIYNEQFF
-,TRBV12-3/TRBV12-4,TRBJ2-3,few,18,TGTGCCAGCAGACTGGGATGGGGAGACACCTCTAGCACAGATACGCAGTATTTT,CASRLGWGDTSSTDTQYF
TRBD1,TRBV9,TRBJ2-7,few,15,TGTGCCAGCAGCGGCGCCGGGACAGGGACATACGAGCAGTACTTC,CASSGAGTGTYEQYF
-,TRBV20-1,TRBJ1-5,few,15,TGCAGTGCTAGTAGTTCGTCGACAGCCTCTCAGCCCCAGCATTTT,CSASSSSTASQPQHF
TRBD1,TRBV6-1,TRBJ1-1,few,13,TGTGCCAGCACCGCGGGACAGGGCTTTGAAGCTTTCTTT,CASTAGQGFEAFF
-,TRBV29-1,TRBJ1-5,-,15,TGCAGCGCCGGAGATCCGGGCCCTCCCTATCAGCCCCAGCATTTT,CSAGDPGPPYQPQHF
-,TRBV2,TRBJ2-4,-,15,TGTGCCAGCAGTATTGAGGGGAGGGGGCAAAACATTCAGTACTTC,CASSIEGRGQNIQYF
-,TRBV28,TRBJ2-7,few,11,TGTGCCAGCGGCCAGGTTTTTGAGCAGTACTTC,CASGQVFEQYF